The rows below give T cell receptor beta chains drawn from one sample of a study of cytomegalovirus exposure and HLA in healthy donors. Only in-frame clones appear in the TCRdb table, and some are missing; sequencing was by immunoSEQ multiplex PCR. Of about 140,000 clones detected, just under 85% appear once; the ten largest clones hold roughly 2.1%. Specimen: PBMCs. The source is a woman between 35 and 50 years old in good health and CMV-seronegative. CDR3s include the opening cysteine and the closing phenylalanine or tryptophan. The D gene is left open where the match is weak. Clone sizes are given selectively: once, few, many, or a class where the clone is expanded.

clone size	D gene	V gene	J gene	CDR3 protein	CDR3 DNA
few	TRBD1	TRBV7-9	TRBJ2-6	CASSRNRGLGANVLTF	TGTGCCAGCAGCCGAAACAGGGGGCTGGGGGCCAACGTCCTGACTTTC
.	.	TRBV29-1	TRBJ2-7	CSVEAPPLEQYF	TGCAGCGTTGAGGCCCCCCCTCTCGAGCAGTACTTC
.	.	TRBV19	TRBJ2-1	CASRDSSYNEQFF	TGTGCCAGTAGGGACAGCTCCTACAATGAGCAGTTCTTC
.	TRBD2	TRBV12-5	TRBJ2-1	CASGSRPSSGRYNEQFF	TGTGCTAGTGGTTCGCGCCCCTCTAGCGGGAGGTACAATGAGCAGTTCTTC
.	.	TRBV11-3	TRBJ2-3	CASSEGGTRDTQYF	TGTGCCTCCTCGGAGGGCGGGACCCGAGATACGCAGTATTTT
.	TRBD1	TRBV19	TRBJ1-1	CASTRRDSSTEAFF	TGTGCCAGTACCCGCCGGGACAGTTCAACTGAAGCTTTCTTT
.	TRBD1	TRBV9	TRBJ1-5	CASSAEQGYQPQHF	TGTGCCAGCAGCGCGGAACAGGGGTACCAGCCCCAGCATTTT
.	.	TRBV4-2	TRBJ2-2	CASSQDAPGNTGELFF	TGTGCCAGCAGCCAAGACGCCCCCGGGAACACCGGGGAGCTGTTTTTT
.	.	TRBV28	TRBJ2-7	CASSLPTGRSYEQYF	TGTGCCAGCAGTTTACCCACAGGTCGCTCCTACGAGCAGTACTTC
few	TRBD1	TRBV28	TRBJ1-4	CASSFDRVSNEKLFF	TGTGCCAGCAGTTTCGACAGGGTCTCTAATGAAAAACTGTTTTTT
.	.	TRBV28	TRBJ1-4	CASSLGGLQGSFEKLFF	TGTGCCAGCAGTTTAGGGGGATTACAGGGTAGTTTTGAAAAACTGTTTTTT
.	TRBD2	TRBV6-6	TRBJ2-7	CASRGGSGPSYEQYF	TGTGCCAGCAGGGGAGGGTCGGGCCCTTCCTACGAGCAGTACTTC
.	.	TRBV2	TRBJ2-7	CASGGTANYEQYF	TGTGCCAGCGGGGGCACAGCGAACTACGAGCAGTACTTC
.	.	TRBV7-2	TRBJ2-5	CASSSASGLETQYF	TGTGCCAGCAGCTCCGCCAGCGGGCTAGAGACCCAGTACTTC
once	.	TRBV4-2	TRBJ2-7	CASSQEIGLPYEQYF	TGTGCCAGCAGCCAAGAAATAGGACTACCCTACGAGCAGTACTTC
.	.	TRBV14	TRBJ2-3	CASSQDRATDTQYF	TGTGCCAGCAGCCAAGATAGAGCCACAGATACGCAGTATTTT
.	.	TRBV9	TRBJ2-7	CASSVGQDYEQYF	TGTGCCAGCAGCGTAGGGCAGGACTACGAGCAGTACTTC
.	.	TRBV28	TRBJ1-1	CASSPAGATGAFF	TGTGCCAGCAGTCCCGCAGGGGCTACTGGCGCTTTCTTT
.	TRBD1	TRBV18	TRBJ2-4	CASSLQGHKNIQYF	TGTGCCAGCTCGCTACAGGGGCACAAAAACATTCAGTACTTC
.	TRBD2	TRBV9	TRBJ2-3	CASSVGVSSGRDTQYF	TGTGCCAGCAGCGTAGGCGTGTCTAGCGGGAGAGATACGCAGTATTTT
.	TRBD1	TRBV28	TRBJ2-7	CASRSQGGSYEQYF	TGTGCCAGCAGGTCACAGGGGGGCTCCTACGAGCAGTACTTC
few	.	TRBV25-1	TRBJ1-2	CASSEPGNHGYGYTF	TGTGCCAGCAGTGAACCAGGGAATCACGGCTATGGCTACACCTTC
.	.	TRBV7-2	TRBJ2-1	CASSLGAEQFF	TGTGCCAGCAGCTTAGGGGCTGAGCAGTTCTTC
.	.	TRBV7-2	TRBJ1-1	CASSWAGVNTEAFF	TGTGCCAGCAGTTGGGCGGGAGTGAACACTGAAGCTTTCTTT
.	.	TRBV7-9	TRBJ1-1	CASSSSPGTEAFF	TGTGCCAGCAGCTCCTCACCAGGGACTGAAGCTTTCTTT
few	TRBD2	TRBV19	TRBJ2-7	CASSPAGVEYYEQYF	TGTGCCAGTAGTCCAGCGGGAGTCGAATACTACGAGCAGTACTTC
.	TRBD1	TRBV7-9	TRBJ1-5	CASSPGGTQPQHF	TGTGCCAGCAGTCCAGGGGGGACTCAGCCCCAGCATTTT
few	.	TRBV5-1	TRBJ2-1	CASSGGYNEQFF	TGCGCCAGCAGCGGAGGGTACAATGAGCAGTTCTTC
.	.	TRBV4-1	TRBJ2-4	CASSQDPPRGKNIQYF	TGCGCCAGCAGCCAAGATCCCCCCCGGGGCAAAAACATTCAGTACTTC
.	.	TRBV19	TRBJ2-2	CASDDRFTGELFF	TGTGCCAGTGATGACAGGTTCACCGGGGAGCTGTTTTTT
.	TRBD1	TRBV11-2	TRBJ1-2	CASSTIGQDYGYTF	TGTGCCAGCAGCACGATTGGACAGGATTATGGCTACACCTTC
.	.	TRBV28	TRBJ1-2	CASSSTDPYGYTF	TGTGCCAGCAGTTCGACAGACCCCTATGGCTACACCTTC
.	.	TRBV27	TRBJ2-5	CASSLVGGWETQYF	TGTGCCAGCAGTTTAGTTGGGGGGTGGGAGACCCAGTACTTC